Presented here are 5 T cell receptor beta chains from one specimen sequenced in a study of T cell responses to AZD1222 COVID-19 vaccine. Repertoires were generated with immunoSEQ multiplex PCR, while TCRdb's copy carries only in-frame clones and drops some. This repertoire shows some 160,000 clones, 88% found once; its top ten account for around 5.5%. The specimen was peripheral blood, collected on day 0 of AZD1222 vaccination. All receptors come from an adult in good health.

This chain connects TRBV2 to TRBJ2-5; tentative D call: TRBD2 (6 bases). The V gene lost 3 bases and the J gene lost 5 bases, with 16 bases spanning the gap. The CDR3 sequence is 15 residues long. CDR1 is SNHLY, CDR2 FYNNEI, per germline. Written as DNA, the CDR3 is TGTGCCAGCAGTGATCCGTTAGCCGGGAGTGAGACCCAGTACTTC. Translation: CASSDPLAGSETQYF. The full variable domain, in which reference TRBV2 and TRBJ2-5 provide the parts outside the CDR3, is EPEVTQTPSHQVTQMGQEVILRCVPISNHLYFYWYRQILGQKVEFLVSFYNNEISEKSEIFDDQFSVERPDGSNFTLKIRSTKLEDSAMYFCASSDPLAGSETQYFGPGTRLLVL.

The rearrangement uses TRBV6-4 and TRBJ1-1; 8 bases agree with TRBD1. Trimming at V came to 2 bases and at J to 7 bases, leaving 9 bases not matched to a gene. The germline CDR1 and CDR2 sequences are MRHNA and SNTAGT. This CDR3 is 15 amino acids long. CDR3 nucleotides: TGTGCCAGCAGTGACACATACAGGGGGGAGAGTGAAGCTTTCTTT. Translation gives CASSDTYRGESEAFF.

In its sample, this clone was seen once. V and J are TRBV5-8 and TRBJ2-5, with D perhaps matching TRBD2 (5 bases). V lost 2 bases and J lost 0, with 8 bases in between. Germline CDR1 reads SGHTS; CDR2 reads YDEGEE. This CDR3 is built from 14 residues. The CDR3 spells CASSFGRDQETQYF. The CDR3 bases are TGTGCCAGCAGCTTTGGGCGGGACCAAGAGACCCAGTACTTC.

The chain carries TRBV5-4 and TRBJ1-1; the D gene is possibly TRBD1 (5 bases). V was trimmed by 4 bases and J by 4 bases, leaving 11 bases between them. CDR1 SGHNT and CDR2 YYREEE come from the germline V gene (reference sequence). The CDR3 covers 13 residues. The CDR3 loop reads CASSRDLGTEAFF. CDR3 sequence (DNA): TGTGCCAGCAGCCGGGACCTTGGCACTGAAGCTTTCTTT. Drawing the rest from reference TRBV5-4 and TRBJ1-1, the complete variable domain is ETGVTQSPTHLIKTRGQQVTLRCSSQSGHNTVSWYQQALGQGPQFIFQYYREEENGRGNFPPRFSGLQFPNYSSELNVNALELDDSALYLCASSRDLGTEAFFGQGTRLTVV.

This rearrangement joins TRBV19 to TRBJ2-1, with TRBD2 matching 8 bases. The trim removed 3 bases at V and 5 bases at J, leaving 6 bases unmatched. Germline loops: CDR1 LNHDA, CDR2 SQIVND (reference sequence). The CDR3 runs to 15 residues. For the CDR3, the DNA is TGTGCCAGTAGTATCTCAGCGGGAGCCCACAATGAGCAGTTCTTC. Its protein product is CASSISAGAHNEQFF.